Each of the 22 T cell receptor beta chains below was sequenced from the same sample in a study of cytomegalovirus exposure and HLA in healthy donors (dated by TCRdb to 2017 to 2019). Library method: the immunoSEQ multiplex PCR assay. The multiplex PCR relied on a mix of 60 forward primers for TCR Vbeta segments and 13 reverse primers for TCR Jbeta segments. In its TCRdb copy, this immuneACCESS table keeps in-frame sequences only and misses some clones. Where compared with another copy, unresolved V genes explain less than half of these, and the others have no known cause. The sample table holds 150,000 to 200,000 clones, of which less than 80% were seen once. In total, the top ten clones hold approximately 4.4% of the sample. The sample was PBMCs. Receptor source: a woman in her twenties or thirties in good health and CMV-seropositive.

The rearrangement joins TRBV19 to TRBJ1-1; D gene uncertain. The V end was cut by 6 bases, the J end by 1 base, with 15 bases between. CDR1 and CDR2 (germline): LNHDA, SQIVND (reference sequence). The CDR3 runs 15 residues. In DNA, the CDR3 is TGTGCCAGTAGCACGCTTTGGGCGAGGAACACTGAAGCTTTCTTT. It specifies CASSTLWARNTEAFF. The full variable domain, its missing parts supplied by reference TRBV19 and TRBJ1-1, is DGGITQSPKYLFRKEGQNVTLSCEQNLNHDAMYWYRQDPGQGLRLIYYSQIVNDFQKGDIAEGYSVSREKKESFPLTVTSAQKNPTAFYLCASSTLWARNTEAFFGQGTRLTVV.

This clone came up once. The V call is TRBV7-8, the J call TRBJ1-5; unclear D gene. The V gene's germline CDR1 is SGHVS and CDR2 FQNEAQ. There are 14 residues in the CDR3. V lost 1 base to trimming and J lost 8 bases, with 12 bases between them. DNA of the CDR3: TGTGCCAGCAGCTTAGGATTGGGGAGGGAGCCCCAGCATTTT. Translating gives CASSLGLGREPQHF.

V is TRBV6-5 and J is TRBJ2-7; 8 bases are a match to TRBD1. This CDR3 is built from 15 residues. Looked up from germline, CDR1 is MNHEY and CDR2 is SVGAGI. The V gene end was trimmed by 0 bases and the J gene end by 3 bases; junction bases not matched to a gene: 4. The CDR3 bases are TGTGCCAGCAGTTACTCGGCAGGGGGCAACTACGAGCAGTACTTC. Protein sequence: CASSYSAGGNYEQYF.

The chain carries TRBV7-9 and TRBJ2-3; possibly TRBD1 for D (6 bases). V was trimmed by 5 bases and J by 5 bases, leaving 17 bases between them. The CDR3 is 15 amino acids. The germline V gene has CDR1 SEHNR and CDR2 FQNEAQ (reference sequence). The CDR3 protein is CASSPPMGAVDTQYF. The CDR3 region has the DNA TGTGCCAGCAGCCCCCCTATGGGGGCAGTAGATACGCAGTATTTT. Based on the CDR3 plus reference TRBV7-9 and TRBJ2-3, the full variable domain is DTGVSQNPRHKITKRGQNVTFRCDPISEHNRLYWYRQTLGQGPEFLTYFQNEAQLEKSRLLSDRFSAERPKGSFSTLEIQRTEQGDSAMYLCASSPPMGAVDTQYFGPGTRLTVL.

V and J are TRBV6-4 and TRBJ2-1, with 8 bases identical to TRBD2. CDR3 length equals 14 residues. V trimming: 10 bases; J trimming: 10 bases; junction bases outside the gene matches: 15. Germline loops: CDR1 MRHNA, CDR2 SNTAGT. DNA of the CDR3: TGTGCCACCGCTCTAGCGGGTGGCCAGGGGGAGCAGTTCTTC. As protein: CATALAGGQGEQFF.

The chain links TRBV2 to TRBJ2-3; 10 bases are a match to TRBD2. V dropped 3 bases and J dropped 8; count of bases not matched to a gene: 8. The germline gives CDR1 SNHLY, CDR2 FYNNEI. The CDR3 consists of 15 residues. Here the CDR3 DNA reads TGTGCCAGCAGTGAGGAAGGTCTAGCGGGGGCTACGCAGTATTTT. It is translated as CASSEEGLAGATQYF.

The V call is TRBV19, the J call TRBJ1-1, with D possibly matching TRBD1 (5 bases). CDR1 and CDR2 from the germline V gene are LNHDA and SQIVND (reference sequence). Trimming took 1 base from V and 2 from J, leaving 8 bases between them. There are 14 residues in the CDR3. The CDR3, as DNA: TGTGCCAGTAGTATAGGGACAATCAACACTGAAGCTTTCTTT. Residues: CASSIGTINTEAFF.

This clone has a handful of counts. The J gene is TRBJ2-3, the V gene TRBV19, with D unresolved. The CDR3 sequence is 13 residues long. Trimming shortened V by 5 bases and J by 4 bases, and 10 bases separated the two germline ends. In germline, CDR1 is LNHDA, CDR2 SQIVND (reference sequence). CDR3 loop: CASSGSGADTQYF. CDR3 coding DNA: TGTGCCAGTAGTGGCTCCGGAGCAGATACGCAGTATTTT.

The V and J genes are TRBV5-6 and TRBJ1-2, with TRBD1 matching over 8 bases. The CDR3 has 17 residues. Germline-derived CDR1 and CDR2 are SGHDT and YYEEEE. Trimming cost V 0 bases and J 8 bases; bases outside gene matches: 15. DNA of the CDR3: TGTGCCAGCAGCTTGGCACCGGGACAGGCGCTGTCTGGGGGCTACACCTTC. Translation: CASSLAPGQALSGGYTF.

The V gene is TRBV25-1, the J gene TRBJ2-1, with 12 bases identical to TRBD1. From germline, CDR1 is MGHDK and CDR2 SYGVNS. The CDR3 runs 14 residues. Unmatched junction bases numbered 5, after V lost 6 bases and J lost 8 bases. DNA of the CDR3: TGTGCCAGCAGACCGGGACAGGGGGCTGATGAGCAGTTCTTC. Residues: CASRPGQGADEQFF.

V and J are TRBV7-2 and TRBJ1-5, with D perhaps TRBD1 (6 bases). The V end lost 0 bases, the J end lost 6 bases, and 9 bases lay between the germline ends. In germline, CDR1 is SGHTA, CDR2 FQGNSA. The CDR3 is 14 amino acids. CDR3 coding DNA: TGTGCCAGCAGCTTAGCCGAAGGGGGTCAGCCCCAGCATTTT. This gives the protein CASSLAEGGQPQHF.

This chain uses TRBV4-1 with TRBJ1-1, with D unresolved. The CDR3 loop spans 14 amino acids. V lost 0 bases and J lost 6, with 11 bases in between. Germline CDR1 reads MGHRA; CDR2 reads YSYEKL. The CDR3 bases are TGCGCCAGCAGCCAAGAAGGAGGGAGAGCTGAAGCTTTCTTT. Translating it yields CASSQEGGRAEAFF.

The genes are TRBV5-4 and TRBJ2-3; 9 nucleotides line up with TRBD2. Germline loops: CDR1 SGHNT, CDR2 YYREEE (reference sequence). This CDR3 is built from 17 residues. Trimming took 0 bases from V and 7 from J; bases not matched to a gene: 12. Here the CDR3 reads CASSLAASGGKEHTQYF. CDR3 DNA sequence: TGTGCCAGCAGCTTGGCAGCCAGCGGGGGGAAGGAACATACGCAGTATTTT.

The chain is built from TRBV4-2 and TRBJ1-2; D unresolved. Between the trimmed V and J ends, which lost 0 bases and 8 bases, there was a span of 4 bases. The germline gives CDR1 LGHNA, CDR2 YNFKEQ. This CDR3 region has 11 residues. CDR3 residues: CASSQDRGYTF. The DNA for the CDR3 is TGTGCCAGCAGCCAAGATCGGGGCTACACCTTC.

The rearrangement uses TRBV6-6 and TRBJ1-2; the match to TRBD1 covers 8 bases. Per the germline V gene, CDR1 is MNHNY and CDR2 is SVGAGI (reference sequence). The V segment lost 2 bases and the J segment 7 bases; nucleotides outside the gene matches: 3. The CDR3 length is 13 residues. The CDR3 reads CASSYGTGGGYTF. Written as DNA, the CDR3 is TGTGCCAGCAGTTACGGCACAGGGGGTGGCTACACCTTC.

The J gene is TRBJ1-1, the V gene TRBV13; 9 nucleotides match TRBD1. V lost 3 bases and J lost 3; bases outside the gene matches: 8. Germline CDR1 reads PRHDT; CDR2 reads FYEKMQ (reference sequence). The CDR3 loop spans 16 amino acids. The CDR3 reads CASSLYRGRYDTEAFF. The CDR3 DNA is TGTGCCAGCAGCTTGTACAGGGGGCGGTACGACACTGAAGCTTTCTTT.

The V call is TRBV5-4, the J call TRBJ2-1; D may be TRBD2 (5 bases). The CDR3 consists of 15 residues. V shed 2 bases and J shed 3 bases, with 12 bases lying between them. Germline lookup yields CDR1 SGHNT and CDR2 YYREEE (reference sequence). CDR3 sequence reads: CASSLASGHYNEQFF. The DNA of the CDR3 is TGTGCCAGCAGCTTAGCGAGCGGCCACTACAATGAGCAGTTCTTC.

The table lists this clone with a few counts. The gene calls are TRBV7-2 and TRBJ2-7; TRBD1 aligns across 10 bases. Germline CDR1 SGHTA, CDR2 FQGNSA. The CDR3 spans 16 residues. Trimming cost V 5 bases and J 6 bases; bases outside gene matches: 13. CDR3 sequence: CASSEPGTGVAGEQYF. CDR3 bases: TGTGCCAGCAGCGAACCCGGGACAGGGGTCGCGGGCGAGCAGTACTTC.

The gene calls are TRBV6-1 and TRBJ2-7; 7 bases agree with TRBD1. The CDR3 is made up of 13 amino acids. V gave up 8 bases and J gave up 3 bases; unmatched junction bases: 7. CDR1 is MNHNS, CDR2 SASEGT, per germline. The CDR3: CASHRDSNYEQYF. For the CDR3, the DNA is TGTGCCAGCCACAGGGACAGCAACTACGAGCAGTACTTC.

The chain joins TRBV5-1 to TRBJ1-2; 7 nucleotides match TRBD1. CDR3 length equals 15 residues. The V gene's germline CDR1 is SGHRS and CDR2 YFSETQ. After removal of 3 bases from V and 4 bases from J, the junction contained 9 bases not matched to a gene. CDR3 amino acids: CASSSGGGRPYGYTF. CDR3 bases: TGCGCCAGCAGCTCCGGAGGGGGCCGACCCTATGGCTACACCTTC.

Concerning this clone: Other DNA variants within this sample encode the same CDR3. V and J are TRBV4-3 and TRBJ2-1; D is unresolved. V was trimmed by 3 bases and J by 9 bases, leaving 6 bases between them. The CDR3 spans 11 residues. The germline gives CDR1 LGHNA, CDR2 YSLEER. CDR3 sequence: CASSQTGEQFF. The CDR3 nucleotides read TGCGCCAGCAGCCAGACGGGTGAGCAGTTCTTC.

The chain employs TRBV9 and TRBJ1-4; D is uncertain. Trimming stripped 4 bases from V and 8 bases from J, with 15 bases between. Per the germline V gene, CDR1 is SGDLS and CDR2 is YYNGEE. The CDR3 sequence is 14 residues long. CDR3 nucleotide sequence: TGTGCCAGCAGCCTCGACGACGGGAGGGAAAAACTGTTTTTT. Translated: CASSLDDGREKLFF.